What follows are 4 T cell receptor beta chains derived from one specimen sequenced in a study of PD-1 blockade in classical Hodgkin lymphoma. Generated by immunoSEQ multiplex PCR, the TCRdb table keeps only in-frame clones and is missing some. The profile shows 20,000 to 25,000 clones, about two thirds of them singletons. The patients all showed relapse after autologous stem cell transplantation, while their brentuximab vedotin exposure varied. Here the sequenced sample was peripheral blood mononuclear cells (PBMCs), taken at baseline. These TCRs come from a human donor with classical Hodgkin lymphoma.

The rearrangement uses TRBV29-1 and TRBJ1-1, with a tentative D call TRBD1 (6 bases). Germline loops: CDR1 SQVTM, CDR2 ANQGSEA. CDR3 size: 15 residues. Trimming shortened V by 6 bases and J by 4 bases, and 21 bases separated the two germline ends. Here the CDR3 DNA reads TGCAGCGTCCCGGTTTATGGGCTCAGGGGCACTGAAGCTTTCTTT. Translating it yields CSVPVYGLRGTEAFF.

Ten or more counts support this clone. This chain uses TRBV5-1 with TRBJ2-2; D call uncertain. Per the germline V gene, CDR1 is SGHRS and CDR2 is YFSETQ. The V end lost 6 bases, the J end lost 2 bases, and 14 bases lay between the germline ends. The CDR3 extends over 15 amino acids. The DNA for the CDR3 is TGCGCCAGCACCTCCATTGACACCAACACCGGGGAGCTGTTTTTT. Protein sequence: CASTSIDTNTGELFF.

This clone appeared a few times. The gene calls are TRBV28 and TRBJ2-3; D gene ambiguous. The length of the CDR3 is 12 residues. V lost 11 bases, J lost 1 base, and 10 bases lay in between. CDR1 and CDR2 from the germline V gene are MDHEN and SYDVKM. CDR3 sequence reads: CASSGGTDTQYF. CDR3 bases: TGTGCCTCCAGTGGGGGCACAGATACGCAGTATTTT. Supplemented by reference TRBV28 and TRBJ2-3, the full variable domain reads DVKVTQSSRYLVKRTGEKVFLECVQDMDHENMFWYRQDPGLGLRLIYFSYDVKMKEKGDIPEGYSVSREKKERFSLILESASTNQTSMYLCASSGGTDTQYFGPGTRLTVL.

The V gene is TRBV29-1, the J gene TRBJ1-1, with D possibly being TRBD1 (6 bases). V was clipped by 4 bases and J by 4 bases, with 13 bases between them. Germline V gene lookup returns CDR1 SQVTM and CDR2 ANQGSEA. This CDR3 region has 13 residues. CDR3 in amino acids: CSVAGGAPTEAFF. The CDR3 region has the DNA TGCAGCGTTGCTGGGGGGGCGCCCACTGAAGCTTTCTTT.